This entry is about one TCR beta chain. Its antigen remains unidentified. CDR3 length: 11 amino acids. The V and J ends lost 3 bases and 8 bases respectively, with 7 bases between them. The V gene's germline CDR1 is ENHRY and CDR2 SYGVKD. This sample was included in a study of a mutant IDH1 vaccine in newly diagnosed glioma. Study information: Scheduled for weeks 1, 3, 5, 7, 11, 15, 19 and 23, eight vaccinations were given to patients. General study findings and limits: Of the patients, more than 80% had vaccine-induced immune responses.

Sequenced by immunoSEQ multiplex PCR; TCRdb stores in-frame clones only, minus some. The data contain around 28,000 clones, 70% to 90% of them singletons. Specified time point: week 5, during vaccination. Doses comprised 300 ug of mutant IDH1 20-mer peptide each, plus topical imiquimod. The chain couples TRBV10-3 to TRBJ1-2; no definite D call. The TCR sequence derives from a man between 18 and 35 years old with glioma. Sample: PBMCs, taken from a glioma patient whose treatment included an IDH1 peptide vaccine. The CDR3 loop is CAISEGSGYTF. CDR3 sequence (DNA): TGTGCCATCAGTGAAGGTTCCGGCTACACCTTC.